Included here is one T cell receptor beta chain sequence, with context. Antigen unknown. The data stem from a study of shared clonotypes between healthy human individuals. Study-level findings and limits: Memory subsets had estimated richness that was generally smaller than that of naive subsets. Investigators collected only blood, and repertoires in tissues likely differ.

Method: immunoSEQ multiplex PCR; TCRdb's copy keeps in-frame clones and lacks some. The repertoire holds a few million clones, approximately 93% seen once, with around 0.4% in the top ten. Per the germline V gene, CDR1 is SGHTA and CDR2 is FQGTGA. Trimming pared 1 base from V and 1 base from J, leaving 9 bases between. The CDR3 length is 15 residues. This chain joins TRBV7-3 and TRBJ2-3; no clear D gene. The TCR was taken from a man in his late teens or twenties in good health. Some clones in this sample may be carry-over from other donors' samples. Sequenced material: naive CD4+ T cells from PBMCs. Specified subset: CD45RA+ positively selected. As DNA, the CDR3 is TGTGCCAGCAGCTTAAACTGGGGTGGCACAGATACGCAGTATTTT. This translates into CASSLNWGGTDTQYF.